This T cell receptor beta chain was documented in a study of tumor-infiltrating lymphocytes in primary liver carcinoma. Synthesis of TCR beta cDNA was carried out from around 540 ng total RNA with a constant-region primer. Library construction for TCR beta comprised three nested multiplex PCR rounds performed with slightly modified ARM-PCR. The two initial PCR rounds, nine to eleven cycles each, used TRBV1-TRBV30 forward and C-beta reverse primers. TCRdb independently ran MiXCR on the multiplex PCR reads; one entry per CDR3 protein. The table lists around 120,000 distinct CDR3 sequences, around two thirds of them singletons. Without any cell sorting, roughly 20-30 mg of bulk tissue yielded co-extracted RNA and DNA. Every tumor was sampled at five separate regions. Germline assignment: CDR1 SGHAT and CDR2 FQNNGV. CDR3 length: 15 amino acids. As regards this clonotype: Its antigen is unidentified. Relative to the germline gene, one junction end is altered; a read error may explain this.

Broader study findings: Roughly 7.5-25% of top clones, and no more, occurred in all five tumor regions. Overlap between tumor regions exceeded overlap of tumor with adjacent tissue or blood. It was in tumors, not blood, that the top-250-clone fraction was significantly higher (p = 0.039).

The chain carries TRBV11-2 and TRBJ2-3; TRBD1 or TRBD2 may be the D gene (7 bases each). This TCR was sampled from a woman aged 55-69 years with primary liver carcinoma and hepatitis B virus infection. The source material was liver tumor tissue from sampling region 1. This sample's subset: tumor region T1, superior pole. In DNA form, the CDR3 reads TGTGCCAGCAGCCGGACTAGGAAAGGGACAGATACGCAATATTTT. Translating gives CASSRTRKGTDTQYF.